These T cell receptor beta chains were read from a single sample in a study of neurological immune-mediated disorders. MiXCR, applied by TCRdb to the 5' RACE reads, yields one record per CDR3 protein. The table shows 45,000 or so distinct CDR3 sequences, with roughly 13% occurring only once. Sequenced sample: PBMCs. The origin of the receptors is a female donor in good health. The CDR3 runs from the conserved cysteine through the conserved F or W. D genes are given only for firm matches. Size is omitted from some rows. Given values are once, few, many or a class for expanded clones.

TRBJ2-7 TRBV7-2 few NA TGTGCCAGCAGCCCGGGGGTTATCAGCCAGCAGTACTTC CASSPGVISQQYF
TRBJ2-7 TRBV9 many TRBD2 TGTGCCAGCAGTGGGGGACTAGCTGAGCTAGACGAGCAGTACTTC CASSGGLAELDEQYF
TRBJ1-5 TRBV7-9 many TRBD1 TGTGCCAGCAGCGCGGACAGGAGCAATCAGCCCCAGCATTTT CASSADRSNQPQHF
TRBJ2-1 TRBV5-1 many TRBD1 TGCGCCAGCACAGAATGGACAGGGGGCTCCTACAATGAGCAGTTCTTC CASTEWTGGSYNEQFF
TRBJ1-2 TRBV7-2 many TRBD1 TGTGCCAGCAGCTTACCCGGGGTAGGGGGCGGTGGCTACACCTTC CASSLPGVGGGGYTF
TRBJ1-5 TRBV10-3 many NA TGTGCCATCAGTGAGTCGGAGGGGAACAATCAGCCCCAGCATTTT CAISESEGNNQPQHF
TRBJ2-3 TRBV5-1 many TRBD1 TGCGCCAGCGTCCGGCAGGGGGCCACAGATACGCAGTATTTT CASVRQGATDTQYF
TRBJ2-2 TRBV5-4 NA TRBD2 TGTGCCAGCAACAAGGGACTAGATAACACCGGGGAGCTGTTTTTT CASNKGLDNTGELFF
TRBJ1-2 TRBV29-1 many TRBD1 TGCAGCGCCCCAACCGTGGACAGGCGAGGAGGCTACACCTTC CSAPTVDRRGGYTF
TRBJ1-2 TRBV5-4 NA TRBD1 TGTGCCAGCAGCTTGCCCGGGACAGGGGGTGACTATGGCTACACCTTC CASSLPGTGGDYGYTF
TRBJ1-1 TRBV4-2 NA NA TGTGCCAGCAGCCAAGATGTCCAGGGCCGAACTGAAGCTTTCTTT CASSQDVQGRTEAFF
TRBJ2-5 TRBV7-9 NA NA TGTGCCAGCAGCTCTGTGAATTGGGGGGTGGGAGAGATCCAGTACTTC CASSSVNWGVGEIQYF
TRBJ1-3 TRBV5-1 many NA TGCGCCAGCAGCCTGGACCGATCTCTTGGAAACACCATATATTTT CASSLDRSLGNTIYF
TRBJ2-5 TRBV5-1 many TRBD1 TGCGCCAGCAGCTCCGCGGCAGGGGGCGCGGGGGAGACCCAGTACTTC CASSSAAGGAGETQYF
TRBJ2-4 TRBV3-1 many NA TGTGCCAGCAGCTTGGAGGGCAAAAACATTCAGTACTTC CASSLEGKNIQYF
TRBJ2-1 TRBV5-1 many TRBD2 TGCGCCAGCAGCCCCTTACTAAATGGGGGTAGCGGGAGCTCCTACAATGAGCAGTTCTTC CASSPLLNGGSGSSYNEQFF
TRBJ1-1 TRBV20-1 few NA TGCAGTGCTAGAGATGGGGGGCCGAACACTGAAGCTTTCTTT CSARDGGPNTEAFF
TRBJ2-7 TRBV5-1 many TRBD2 TGCGCCAGCAGCTTGGTGGCGGGAGGATCCTACGAGCAGTACTTC CASSLVAGGSYEQYF
TRBJ1-3 TRBV7-8 few NA TGTGCCAGCAGCTTAGATTCTTTTGCAGGGACCAGAAACACCATATATTTT CASSLDSFAGTRNTIYF
TRBJ2-1 TRBV5-6 many TRBD2 TGTGCCAGCAGCCAATATGGGACTAACTCCCATGAGCAGTTCTTC CASSQYGTNSHEQFF
TRBJ1-1 TRBV27 many TRBD1 TGTGCCAGCAGTGCCGTCCGGGACAGGGGCACTGAAGCTTTCTTT CASSAVRDRGTEAFF
TRBJ2-7 TRBV6-2/TRBV6-3 few TRBD2 TGTGCCAGCAGGCGGGGGTACGAGCAGTACTTC CASRRGYEQYF
TRBJ2-7 TRBV6-2/TRBV6-3 many TRBD2 TGTGCCAGCAGTAAAGGTGCTAGCGGGATTTCCTCCTACGAGCAGTACTTC CASSKGASGISSYEQYF
TRBJ2-7 TRBV5-1 many NA TGCGCCAGCAGCTCCAACAGGGTCCCCCCCGAGCAGTACTTC CASSSNRVPPEQYF
TRBJ2-1 TRBV20-1 many TRBD2 TGCAGTGCTAGGATCCTAGCGGGAGGGCCCTCTCGATACAATGAGCAGTTCTTC CSARILAGGPSRYNEQFF
TRBJ1-2 TRBV4-2 once NA TGTGCCAGCAGCCAAGACCCGGCGCGGGGAACGGATGGCTACACCTTC CASSQDPARGTDGYTF
TRBJ1-2 TRBV20-1 many TRBD1 TGCAGTGCTAGGGAGGGGGCGACAGGTCGTTTTGGCTACACCTTC CSAREGATGRFGYTF
TRBJ2-2 TRBV5-1 many NA TGCGCCAGCAGCTTGGAACCTGGGGGCACCGGGGAGCTGTTTTTT CASSLEPGGTGELFF
TRBJ2-5 TRBV20-1 many NA TGCAGTGCTGTCGTACCCGGGACAAAAGAGACCCAGTACTTC CSAVVPGTKETQYF
TRBJ1-3 TRBV20-1 many TRBD1 TGCAGTGCTAGGGAGGAGAGGGGGCTAGCCTCTGGAAACACCATATATTTT CSAREERGLASGNTIYF
TRBJ2-1 TRBV6-5 many NA TGTGCCACTGTGGCTAGCGCTTGGAATGAGCAGTTCTTC CATVASAWNEQFF
TRBJ2-5 TRBV6-2/TRBV6-3 few NA TGTGCCAGCAGTTACTCTGGTCGGACCCAAGAGACCCAGTACTTC CASSYSGRTQETQYF
TRBJ2-2 TRBV29-1 many TRBD1 TGCAGCGTTGACAAGGGACAGGGATATTTTGGTGCCGGGGAGCTGTTTTTT CSVDKGQGYFGAGELFF
TRBJ1-2 TRBV6-1 many NA TGTGCCAGCAGTGAAGTACACAGGGCTGACACCTTC CASSEVHRADTF
TRBJ1-1 TRBV12-3/TRBV12-4 many TRBD1 TGTGCCAGCAGTCGTGGACAGGGGGTTATGAACACTGAAGCTTTCTTT CASSRGQGVMNTEAFF
TRBJ2-5 TRBV20-1 many TRBD2 TGCAGTGTGCGGGAGGCCGGTGAGACCCAGTACTTC CSVREAGETQYF
TRBJ2-5 TRBV12-3/TRBV12-4 many NA TGTGCCAGCAGTTTCTCGGGGGCCAGACAGACCCAGTACTTC CASSFSGARQTQYF
TRBJ1-2 TRBV20-1 many NA TGCAGTGCCCGACTGAGCTACTATGGCTACACCTTC CSARLSYYGYTF
TRBJ1-2 TRBV20-1 many NA TGCAGTGCCGGGACTGCCACTAACTATGGCTACACCTTC CSAGTATNYGYTF
TRBJ1-2 TRBV20-1 many NA TGCAGTGCTCCCCGGGGCCACAGCTATGGCTACACCTTC CSAPRGHSYGYTF
TRBJ2-3 TRBV5-1 many NA TGCGCCAGCAGCATATCCACAGATACGCAGTATTTT CASSISTDTQYF
TRBJ1-3 TRBV20-1 many NA TGCAGTGCTAGCGGAGGGCGCTCTGGAAACACCATATATTTT CSASGGRSGNTIYF
TRBJ2-5 TRBV20-1 many NA TGCAGTGCTAGGGGGAGGGGGTCCCTCTTGGGGACCCAGTACTTC CSARGRGSLLGTQYF
TRBJ1-1 TRBV5-6 many NA TGTGCCAGCAGCGGGGGAACGAACACTGAAGCTTTCTTT CASSGGTNTEAFF
TRBJ1-2 TRBV20-1 many NA TGCAGCTCCCCGGCCGGGGGGGGTAACTATGGCTACACCTTC CSSPAGGGNYGYTF
TRBJ2-7 TRBV5-1 many NA TGCGCCAGCAGCTTAAGATCCCTTGGTGTCGAGCAGTACTTC CASSLRSLGVEQYF
TRBJ2-1 TRBV12-3/TRBV12-4 medium-sized NA TGTGCCAGCAGGAGACAGGCGCTAAGTGAGCAGTTCTTC CASRRQALSEQFF
TRBJ2-3 TRBV5-1 many TRBD2 TGCGCCAGCAAGCCTGGGACTACCACAGATACGCAGTATTTT CASKPGTTTDTQYF
TRBJ2-1 TRBV7-6 NA NA TGTGCCAGCAGCCCCCTTAGCTCCTACAATGAGCAGTTCTTC CASSPLSSYNEQFF
TRBJ1-5 TRBV6-5 many NA TGTGCCAGCAGCAGAAATAGCAATCAGCCCCAGCATTTT CASSRNSNQPQHF
TRBJ2-7 TRBV20-1 many NA TGCAGTGCTAGAGCTCCACGACGGGGAACCCACGAGCAGTACTTC CSARAPRRGTHEQYF
TRBJ2-4 TRBV5-1 many NA TGCGCCAGCAGCCTGGACGTGATGTCGACGGTAGCCAAAAACATTCAGTACTTC CASSLDVMSTVAKNIQYF
TRBJ1-1 TRBV20-1 many TRBD1 TGCAGTGCTAGATCCAGGGGGGGGACTGAAGCTTTCTTT CSARSRGGTEAFF
TRBJ2-3 TRBV12-3/TRBV12-4 many NA TGTGCCAGCACCACCGGCCAGGCGGAGAGCACAGATACGCAGTATTTT CASTTGQAESTDTQYF
TRBJ2-3 TRBV21-1 many NA TGTGCCAGCAGCAAACCCCCCCTACGGGAATATCCGAATCTTCCCTACACAGATACGCAGTATTTT CASSKPPLREYPNLPYTDTQYF
TRBJ2-1 TRBV5-1 NA NA TGCGCCAGCAGCTTCGGGGACCGCGTGGAAAATGAGCAGTTCTTC CASSFGDRVENEQFF
TRBJ2-7 TRBV12-3/TRBV12-4 many NA TGTGCCAGCAGTTTTTCCCAGGGAAAGCACGAGCAGTACTTC CASSFSQGKHEQYF